The T cell receptor beta chain under discussion was sequenced for a study of cytomegalovirus exposure and HLA in healthy donors. V lost 0 bases, J lost 4 bases, and 9 bases lay in between. The length of the CDR3 is 15 residues. Germline V lookup: CDR1 MRHNA, CDR2 SNTAGT. Both 60 Vbeta primers and 13 Jbeta primers went into the PCR. TCRdb's copy holds only in-frame clones and misses some; the assay was immunoSEQ multiplex PCR. Seen here are about 110,000 clones, 82% observed once, and the top ten hold roughly 1.5%. V usage is TRBV6-4 and J usage is TRBJ2-2; no clear D. The receptor's source is a man aged 50-59 years in good health and CMV-seronegative. The specimen was PBMCs. CDR3 protein: CASSDSLVSTGELFF. CDR3 DNA: TGTGCCAGCAGTGACTCCCTAGTATCCACCGGGGAGCTGTTTTTT.